This entry concerns a single T cell receptor (beta chain). Its antigen is not known. Germline CDR1 and CDR2: KGHDR and SFDVKD. Trimming shortened V by 4 bases and J by 7 bases, and 15 bases separated the two germline ends. The CDR3 runs to 15 residues. With molecular barcodes, quantitative 5'-RACE was used to make the TCR beta libraries. TCRdb reanalysed the 5' RACE reads using MiXCR and keeps one entry per CDR3 protein. The data hold 250,000 to 350,000 distinct CDR3 sequences, with around 21% observed a single time. This sample was taken from a study of CD8 T cells in ankylosing spondylitis. Notes on the study in general: Ankylosing spondylitis blood appeared to carry a characteristic TCR beta motif of fewer than 10 highly homologous variants. Clones linked with disease were CD8+ and fairly uncommon in the peripheral blood.

This clonotype was sampled from a female donor with ankylosing spondylitis or in good health (not recorded which). Sample: blood, either unsorted or a sorted T cell fraction (not recorded which). The chain uses TRBV24-1 and TRBJ2-2, with a tentative D call TRBD1 (6 bases). The CDR3 is CATSEAGVTFGELFF. In nucleotides, the CDR3 is TGTGCCACCAGTGAGGCAGGGGTTACCTTCGGGGAGCTGTTTTTT.